Following are 23 T cell receptor beta chains from one sample sequenced in a study of tumor-infiltrating lymphocytes in localized non-small cell lung cancer. Produced via immunoSEQ multiplex PCR; TCRdb's table is partial and in-frame only. The table lists 10,000 to 12,000 clones, around 68% of them singletons, with about 9.7% in the top ten. Sequencing used lung tumor tissue. The receptors come from a human donor with non-small cell lung cancer.

This clone was found once. This chain uses TRBV5-1 with TRBJ2-1; D unresolved. The length of the CDR3 is 16 residues. In germline, CDR1 is SGHRS, CDR2 YFSETQ. V lost 4 bases and J 0 bases, leaving 14 bases between the germline ends. CDR3 sequence (DNA): TGCGCCAGCAGCATGGAGACTCGTAGCTCCTACAATGAGCAGTTCTTC. Its protein product is CASSMETRSSYNEQFF. The complete variable domain, with remaining parts taken from reference TRBV5-1 and TRBJ2-1, reads KAGVTQTPRYLIKTRGQQVTLSCSPISGHRSVSWYQQTPGQGLQFLFEYFSETQRNKGNFPGRFSGRQFSNSRSEMNVSTLELGDSALYLCASSMETRSSYNEQFFGPGTRLTVL.

This clone was recorded a few times. This chain links TRBV5-4 with TRBJ2-7; D may be TRBD1 (5 bases). V was shortened by 1 base and J by 3 bases, with 8 bases between the two germline ends. The CDR3 runs to 13 residues. Germline assignment: CDR1 SGHNT and CDR2 YYREEE (reference sequence). The CDR3 sequence: CASSLTGIYEQYF. DNA of the CDR3: TGTGCCAGCAGCTTGACAGGAATCTACGAGCAGTACTTC.

This clone has only one observation. The chain links TRBV5-1 to TRBJ2-5; 10 bases line up with TRBD2. Looked up from germline, CDR1 is SGHRS and CDR2 is YFSETQ. The CDR3 loop spans 14 amino acids. The V and J ends lost 3 bases and 4 bases, in that order; junction bases with no gene match: 3. The CDR3 bases are TGCGCCAGCAGCTCCTTAGCGGGAGGAGAGACCCAGTACTTC. It codes for CASSSLAGGETQYF.

V and J are TRBV29-1 and TRBJ2-1, with 13 nucleotides matching TRBD2. Germline lookup yields CDR1 SQVTM and CDR2 ANQGSEA. The CDR3 is 13 residues long. The ends lost 5 bases at V and 7 bases at J; junction bases unmatched: 2. CDR3: CSVRTSGSNEQFF. DNA for the CDR3: TGCAGCGTTCGGACTAGCGGGAGTAATGAGCAGTTCTTC.

The chain is built from TRBV7-9 and TRBJ1-5; no firm D call. This CDR3 has 13 amino acids. Trimming stripped 1 base from V and 7 bases from J, with 8 bases between. Germline V gene lookup returns CDR1 SEHNR and CDR2 FQNEAQ (reference sequence). The DNA of the CDR3 is TGTGCCAGCAGCTTAGATTGGGAACAGCCCCAGCATTTT. This sequence encodes CASSLDWEQPQHF.

The V call is TRBV11-2, the J call TRBJ2-7; no firm D call. The CDR3 has 11 amino acids. V was shortened by 5 bases and J by 3 bases, with 5 bases between the two germline ends. CDR1 is SGHAT and CDR2 is FQNNGV in the germline V gene. Here the CDR3 DNA reads TGTGCCAGCAGCCGGTACTACGAGCAGTACTTC. Protein sequence: CASSRYYEQYF. Using reference TRBV11-2 and TRBJ2-7 for the parts outside the CDR3, the full variable domain is EAGVAQSPRYKIIEKRQSVAFWCNPISGHATLYWYQQILGQGPKLLIQFQNNGVVDDSQLPKDRFSAERLKGVDSTLKIQPAKLEDSAVYLCASSRYYEQYFGPGTRLTVT.

This clone was counted once. The identical CDR3 is also encoded by other nucleotide sequences in the sample. The genes are TRBV5-1 and TRBJ1-2; 9 nucleotides match TRBD1. Germline trimming cut 0 bases from V and 2 bases from J; bases unmatched to any gene: 2. Per germline, CDR1 SGHRS and CDR2 YFSETQ. This CDR3 has 15 residues. CDR3 loop: CASSLGTGENYGYTF. The CDR3 bases are TGCGCCAGCAGCTTGGGGACAGGGGAAAACTATGGCTACACCTTC.

The chain links TRBV7-8 to TRBJ2-7; D might be TRBD1 (6 bases). The germline V and J ends were trimmed by 8 bases and 4 bases, with 15 bases remaining between them. Germline CDR1 SGHVS, CDR2 FQNEAQ. The CDR3 sequence is 13 residues long. CDR3 protein: CASAIDRSYEQYF. As DNA, the CDR3 is TGTGCCAGCGCTATTGACAGGTCGTACGAGCAGTACTTC.

The chain links TRBV5-1 to TRBJ1-1; D gene ambiguous. V lost 9 bases to trimming and J lost 1 base, with 13 bases between them. Germline V CDR1 and CDR2: SGHRS, YFSETQ. CDR3 length: 13 amino acids. The CDR3 protein is CATSSQQNTEAFF. The CDR3 region has the DNA TGCGCCACCTCGTCGCAGCAGAACACTGAAGCTTTCTTT.

The rearrangement links TRBV6-6 to TRBJ1-4, with TRBD1 identical over 8 bases. After removal of 7 bases from V and 7 bases from J, the junction contained 8 bases not matched to a gene. The CDR3 sequence is 14 residues long. From germline, CDR1 is MNHNY and CDR2 SVGAGI (reference sequence). The CDR3 DNA reads TGTGCCAGCACGAGACAGGGGTGGGGTGAAAAACTGTTTTTT. This encodes CASTRQGWGEKLFF.

The CDR3 spells CASSFLAATDTQYF. The CDR3 nucleotides read TGTGCCAGCAGCTTTCTCGCGGCCACAGATACGCAGTATTTT. The J gene is TRBJ2-3, the V gene TRBV7-9; D call uncertain. The CDR3 contains 14 residues. From germline, CDR1 is SEHNR and CDR2 FQNEAQ (reference sequence). The V gene lost 3 bases and the J gene lost 2 bases, with 9 bases spanning the gap.

V usage is TRBV5-1 and J usage is TRBJ2-7, with 10 bases lining up with TRBD1. This CDR3 comprises 16 residues. Trimming removed 1 base from V and 2 bases from J; junction bases left unmatched: 6. Per the germline V gene, CDR1 is SGHRS and CDR2 is YFSETQ. The CDR3 here is CASSLRQGAHPYEQYF. CDR3 bases: TGCGCCAGCAGCTTGCGACAGGGGGCCCACCCCTACGAGCAGTACTTC.

CDR3 in DNA: TGTGCCAGCAGTTTATATGGGACCGATCCCTACGAGCAGTACTTC. It is translated as CASSLYGTDPYEQYF. This chain joins TRBV27 and TRBJ2-7; possibly TRBD1 or TRBD2 for D (5 bases each). The CDR3 runs to 15 residues. Germline V gives CDR1 MNHEY, CDR2 SMNVEV (reference sequence). V dropped 1 base and J dropped 2 bases, with 12 bases sitting between them.

This clone has more than one count but fewer than ten. V gene TRBV15 combines with J gene TRBJ2-1; 11 bases align to TRBD1. Germline V lookup: CDR1 LNHNV, CDR2 YYDKDF (reference sequence). V trimming: 1 base; J trimming: 9 bases; junction bases outside the gene matches: 5. The CDR3 has 15 residues. CDR3 nucleotides: TGTGCCACCAGCAGAGGAGGGACAGGGGGTCGTGAGCAGTTCTTC. Its protein product is CATSRGGTGGREQFF.

The count of this clone is one. The chain couples TRBV7-9 to TRBJ2-7; D is perhaps TRBD1 (5 bases). The CDR3 length is 12 residues. V lost 3 bases to trimming and J lost 4 bases, with 7 bases between them. Germline-derived CDR1 and CDR2 are SEHNR and FQNEAQ (reference sequence). CDR3 sequence (DNA): TGTGCCAGCAGCTTCCAGGGATACGAGCAGTACTTC. Residues: CASSFQGYEQYF.

The chain joins TRBV5-1 to TRBJ1-2; the D gene is possibly TRBD1 (6 bases). CDR3 size: 14 residues. Trimming cost V 7 bases and J 0 bases, with 13 bases left between them. Germline CDR1 SGHRS, CDR2 YFSETQ. The CDR3 loop is CASRTGTSNYGYTF. Here the CDR3 DNA reads TGCGCCAGCCGTACAGGGACTTCTAACTATGGCTACACCTTC.

By frequency in the sample, this clone is large. The chain recombines TRBV19 with TRBJ2-3, with unresolved D. V was cut by 1 base and J by 2 bases, with 10 bases left in between. The germline V gene has CDR1 LNHDA and CDR2 SQIVND (reference sequence). The length of the CDR3 is 15 residues. In nucleotides, the CDR3 is TGTGCCAGTAGTATAGCCCGCGGACCCACAGATACGCAGTATTTT. It codes for CASSIARGPTDTQYF.

The V call is TRBV9, the J call TRBJ1-5, with TRBD1 as a possible D gene (6 bases). This CDR3 spans 14 amino acids. Germline CDR1 SGDLS, CDR2 YYNGEE. The V end lost 3 bases, the J end lost 6 bases, and 13 bases lay between the germline ends. The CDR3 is CASSAQGRGQPQHF. CDR3 nucleotide sequence: TGTGCCAGCAGCGCTCAGGGGAGAGGTCAGCCCCAGCATTTT. The full variable domain, in which reference TRBV9 and TRBJ1-5 provide the parts outside the CDR3, is DSGVTQTPKHLITATGQRVTLRCSPRSGDLSVYWYQQSLDQGLQFLIQYYNGEERAKGNILERFSAQQFPDLHSELNLSSLELGDSALYFCASSAQGRGQPQHFGDGTRLSIL.

The rearrangement links TRBV5-1 to TRBJ1-3; D is undetermined. Trimming removed 1 base at V and 0 bases at J, with 8 bases between. In germline, CDR1 is SGHRS, CDR2 YFSETQ. There are 15 residues in the CDR3. CDR3 protein: CASSLTPSSGNTIYF. The CDR3 DNA reads as TGCGCCAGCAGCTTGACCCCGAGCTCTGGAAACACCATATATTTT. Full variable domain (missing parts from reference TRBV5-1 and TRBJ1-3): KAGVTQTPRYLIKTRGQQVTLSCSPISGHRSVSWYQQTPGQGLQFLFEYFSETQRNKGNFPGRFSGRQFSNSRSEMNVSTLELGDSALYLCASSLTPSSGNTIYFGEGSWLTVV.

The chain uses TRBV7-2 and TRBJ2-7; a possible D gene is TRBD2 (8 bases). The CDR3 is 15 amino acids. Germline loops: CDR1 SGHTA, CDR2 FQGNSA. Trimming shortened V by 2 bases and J by 3 bases, and 14 bases separated the two germline ends. The CDR3 bases are TGTGCCAGCAGCTTACAGGGGGGGACTAGCTACGAGCAGTACTTC. It is translated as CASSLQGGTSYEQYF.

The chain has TRBV7-2 and TRBJ1-2, with D hard to call. This CDR3 is 18 amino acids long. The germline V and J ends were trimmed by 3 bases and 0 bases, with 20 bases remaining between them. Looked up from germline, CDR1 is SGHTA and CDR2 is FQGNSA. This chain's CDR3 is CASSFWPASRTPNYGYTF. The CDR3 coding sequence is TGTGCCAGCAGCTTTTGGCCAGCTTCACGAACTCCTAACTATGGCTACACCTTC. Combining the CDR3 with reference TRBV7-2 and TRBJ1-2 gives the whole variable domain GAGVSQSPSNKVTEKGKDVELRCDPISGHTALYWYRQSLGQGLEFLIYFQGNSAPDKSGLPSDRFSAERTGGSVSTLTIQRTQQEDSAVYLCASSFWPASRTPNYGYTFGSGTRLTVV.

The rearrangement links TRBV5-1 to TRBJ1-4, with D uncertain. CDR3 length: 14 amino acids. Germline CDR1 SGHRS, CDR2 YFSETQ. V dropped 2 bases and J dropped 4 bases, with 9 bases sitting between them. CDR3 in amino acids: CASSFDARNEKLFF. DNA for the CDR3: TGCGCCAGCAGCTTCGACGCGCGTAATGAAAAACTGTTTTTT.

The V gene is TRBV29-1, the J gene TRBJ1-1; D remains ambiguous. This CDR3 contains 11 residues. Germline-derived CDR1 and CDR2 are SQVTM and ANQGSEA. V gave up 4 bases and J gave up 4 bases, with 7 bases separating them. The CDR3 loop reads CSVVVGTEAFF. The CDR3 DNA is TGCAGCGTTGTAGTCGGCACTGAAGCTTTCTTT.